The sequence of this TCR beta chain was determined in a study of T cell repertoires in cytomegalovirus infection. Points on this clonotype: Antigen: not known.

Per germline, CDR1 MNHEY and CDR2 SVGAGI. V lost 2 bases to trimming and J lost 6 bases; unmatched junction nucleotides: 7. The CDR3 has 15 amino acids. TCRdb recomputed calls from the reads with MiXCR, one row per CDR3 protein. The sample has about 920,000 distinct CDR3 sequences; roughly a third are singletons. Study-wide findings and caveats: Accumulated public TCR beta family frequency recognized individuals carrying CMV together with the relevant HLA.

The sequences come from cultured CD8+ T cells from PBMCs, collected from culture after CMV antigen stimulation. The chain uses TRBV6-5 and TRBJ1-2, with 9 nucleotides matching TRBD1. The source is a human donor in good health (CMV status not recorded). Some clones in this sample may be carry-over from other donors' samples. The CDR3, as DNA: TGTGCCAGCAGTTACAGGGGACAGGGCGTTGATGGCTACACCTTC. Translation: CASSYRGQGVDGYTF.